What follows are 9 T cell receptor beta chains derived from one specimen sequenced in a study of T cell responses to AZD1222 COVID-19 vaccine. Libraries were prepared by immunoSEQ multiplex PCR; TCRdb keeps only in-frame clonotypes and omits some of them. The data contain 150,000 to 180,000 clones, 90% of them singletons. The sample here was peripheral blood, taken on day 0 of AZD1222 vaccination. These receptors were taken from an adult in good health.

The rearrangement uses TRBV2 and TRBJ1-2, with D tentatively TRBD1 (5 bases). V gave up 8 bases and J gave up 3 bases, with 16 bases separating them. Germline V CDR1 and CDR2: SNHLY, FYNNEI. The CDR3 contains 14 residues. The CDR3 region is CASLVQTAHYGYTF. Here the CDR3 DNA reads TGTGCCAGCTTGGTCCAGACAGCCCACTATGGCTACACCTTC. The full variable domain, with the rest looked up from reference TRBV2 and TRBJ1-2, is EPEVTQTPSHQVTQMGQEVILRCVPISNHLYFYWYRQILGQKVEFLVSFYNNEISEKSEIFDDQFSVERPDGSNFTLKIRSTKLEDSAMYFCASLVQTAHYGYTFGSGTRLTVV.

This clone came up a few times. The rearrangement joins TRBV5-1 to TRBJ1-4; possibly TRBD1 for D (6 bases). Between the trimmed V and J ends, which lost 3 bases and 8 bases, there was a span of 14 bases. Germline V gene lookup returns CDR1 SGHRS and CDR2 YFSETQ. The length of the CDR3 is 14 residues. DNA of the CDR3: TGCGCCAGCAGCTCCGAGGGGGGGCGAGAAAAACTGTTTTTT. This sequence encodes CASSSEGGREKLFF.

The V call is TRBV3-1 (or the pseudogene TRBV3-2), the J call TRBJ2-7, with a tentative D call TRBD1 (6 bases). Germline V gene sequence: CDR1 LGHDT, CDR2 YNNKEL (reference sequence). Between the trimmed V and J ends, which lost 1 base and 6 bases, there was a span of 13 bases. This CDR3 region has 14 residues. The CDR3 is CASSQVKGGGEQYF. The CDR3 DNA sequence: TGTGCCAGCAGCCAAGTGAAAGGGGGTGGCGAGCAGTACTTC.

This clone is labeled as medium-sized. The genes are TRBV6-2 or TRBV6-3 and TRBJ1-2; TRBD1 matches at 8 bases. Looked up from germline, CDR1 is MNHEY and CDR2 is SVGEGT. The CDR3 contains 17 residues. Trimming cost V 10 bases and J 4 bases; bases outside gene matches: 20. The CDR3 sequence: CATCPGQVSIPRYGYTF. CDR3 in DNA: TGTGCCACCTGCCCGGGACAGGTCTCGATCCCCCGCTATGGCTACACCTTC.

The rearrangement uses TRBV4-3 and TRBJ2-2; D may be TRBD2 (6 bases). Germline V gene data show CDR1 as LGHNA and CDR2 as YSLEER. The CDR3 consists of 17 residues. The V end was cut by 3 bases, the J end by 4 bases, with 18 bases between. As DNA, the CDR3 is TGCGCCAGCAGCCAGGGCGGTGGGAGGTGGGGCACCGGGGAGCTGTTTTTT. Its translation is CASSQGGGRWGTGELFF.

The V call is TRBV7-9, the J call TRBJ1-1; 8 nucleotides align to TRBD1. Germline lookup yields CDR1 SEHNR and CDR2 FQNEAQ (reference sequence). The CDR3 spans 15 residues. V lost 5 bases, J lost 1 base, and 6 bases stayed unmatched. The CDR3 DNA is TGTGCCAGCAGCCCGGGGACAGGTGAGAACACTGAAGCTTTCTTT. It specifies CASSPGTGENTEAFF.

The genes are TRBV4-1 and TRBJ2-7; 11 bases are a match to TRBD2. Germline loops: CDR1 MGHRA, CDR2 YSYEKL. Germline trimming cut 3 bases from V and 7 bases from J; bases unmatched to any gene: 17. The CDR3 sequence is 18 residues long. The DNA of the CDR3 is TGCGCCAGCAGCCATTTTCCGACGGTAGCGGGAGGGGGCGGGGAGCAGTACTTC. It yields the protein CASSHFPTVAGGGGEQYF.

The chain carries TRBV3-1 (or the pseudogene TRBV3-2) and TRBJ1-3, with D perhaps TRBD1 (6 bases). The CDR3 covers 14 residues. Germline CDR1 and CDR2: LGHDT and YNNKEL (reference sequence). Deletions cut 1 base from V and 2 bases from J, with 6 bases between. DNA of the CDR3: TGTGCCAGCAGCCAAGCAGGGGCTGGAAACACCATATATTTT. Residues: CASSQAGAGNTIYF.

J is TRBJ2-1 and V is TRBV6-1; D possibly uses TRBD1 or TRBD2 (5 bases each). The germline CDR1 and CDR2 sequences are MNHNS and SASEGT. The CDR3 length is 18 residues. Trimming shortened V by 3 bases and J by 6 bases, and 24 bases separated the two germline ends. CDR3 in DNA: TGTGCCAGCAGTGATCTCGCAGGGTGGAGGACTCCCAGCAATGAGCAGTTCTTC. Protein product: CASSDLAGWRTPSNEQFF.